A single sample is the source of the 26 T cell receptor beta chains below, sequenced in a study of blood T cell repertoires in COVID-19. TCRdb keeps only in-frame clones here, not all; method: immunoSEQ multiplex PCR. The table has 250,000 to 350,000 clones, approximately 90% seen once. Sequenced input: peripheral blood. The receptors here all came from a man between 25 and 39 years old with acute or convalescent COVID-19.

V usage is TRBV6-6 and J usage is TRBJ1-2, with no clear D. The CDR3 is made up of 12 amino acids. Trimming left V 2 bases short and J 5 bases short, with 6 bases between. From germline, CDR1 is MNHNY and CDR2 SVGAGI (reference sequence). The CDR3 DNA is TGTGCCAGCAGTTACAGAGAGTATGGCTACACCTTC. As protein: CASSYREYGYTF.

V gene TRBV19 combines with J gene TRBJ1-4; D gene ambiguous. The ends were cut back, 6 bases at V and 5 bases at J, with 10 bases in the middle. Per germline, CDR1 LNHDA and CDR2 SQIVND (reference sequence). The CDR3 runs 13 residues. The CDR3 loop reads CASRSGENEKLFF. CDR3 nucleotides: TGTGCCAGTAGATCCGGAGAAAATGAAAAACTGTTTTTT.

The genes are TRBV18 and TRBJ1-4; TRBD1 aligns across 10 bases. Germline CDR1 KGHSH, CDR2 LQKENI. The CDR3 contains 15 residues. V lost 6 bases, J lost 15 bases, and 16 bases stayed unmatched. Here the CDR3 DNA reads TGTGCCAGCTCCCTTCTCGACAGGGGGCGGGAAGGAGTGTTTTTT. Amino acid sequence: CASSLLDRGREGVFF.

The chain uses TRBV5-6 and TRBJ2-7, with TRBD1 matching over 9 bases. The CDR3 has 13 residues. Germline loops: CDR1 SGHDT, CDR2 YYEEEE. V lost 0 bases and J lost 7; bases outside the gene matches: 2. Written as DNA, the CDR3 is TGTGCCAGCAGCTTGGCGGGGACAGGGGAGCAGTACTTC. This translates into CASSLAGTGEQYF.

This clone has just one count. The chain has TRBV14 and TRBJ2-3; a weak D match, TRBD1 (6 bases). This CDR3 region has 13 residues. Trimming stripped 0 bases from V and 9 bases from J, with 10 bases between. Germline CDR1 and CDR2: SGHDN and FVKESK. CDR3: CASSQDQGTTQYF. The CDR3 DNA reads TGTGCCAGCAGCCAAGATCAGGGGACCACGCAGTATTTT. Variable domain in full (rest from reference TRBV14 and TRBJ2-3): EAGVTQFPSHSVIEKGQTVTLRCDPISGHDNLYWYRRVMGKEIKFLLHFVKESKQDESGMPNNRFLAERTGGTYSTLKVQPAELEDSGVYFCASSQDQGTTQYFGPGTRLTVL.

This chain uses TRBV24-1 with TRBJ2-5; 9 bases agree with TRBD1. The CDR3 spans 14 residues. Germline CDR1 reads KGHDR; CDR2 reads SFDVKD. Trimming at V came to 4 bases and at J to 5 bases, leaving 4 bases not matched to a gene. The CDR3 loop is CATSDGTGSETQYF. In nucleotides, the CDR3 is TGTGCCACCAGTGACGGGACAGGGAGCGAGACCCAGTACTTC.

The rearrangement uses TRBV18 and TRBJ1-2, with 9 bases aligning to TRBD1. The J segment lost 1 base and the V segment lost 4 bases, leaving 7 bases of the junction unmatched. Germline V gene data show CDR1 as KGHSH and CDR2 as LQKENI. The CDR3 is 16 residues long. CDR3 in amino acids: CASSLGDRAYNYGYTF. The CDR3, as DNA: TGTGCCAGCTCACTGGGGGACAGGGCCTATAACTATGGCTACACCTTC.

This clone was detected only once. The rearrangement joins TRBV5-6 to TRBJ1-6; unclear D gene. CDR1 and CDR2 from the germline V gene are SGHDT and YYEEEE. The CDR3 loop spans 14 amino acids. The V and J ends lost 1 base and 9 bases respectively, with 11 bases between them. The CDR3 nucleotides are TGTGCCAGCAGCTTGAATAATCCAGGTTCACCCCTCCACTTT. It codes for CASSLNNPGSPLHF.

This chain joins TRBV25-1 and TRBJ1-2; 7 bases line up with TRBD1. This CDR3 has 15 residues. V trimming: 2 bases; J trimming: 7 bases; junction bases outside the gene matches: 10. The V gene's germline CDR1 is MGHDK and CDR2 SYGVNS. The CDR3 DNA sequence: TGTGCCAGCAGTGAACGGCAGGGGGTTTTTGGTGGCTACACCTTC. As protein: CASSERQGVFGGYTF.

In its sample, this clone was seen once. The chain employs TRBV28 and TRBJ2-7; TRBD1 matches at 9 bases. The CDR3 spans 12 residues. Per germline, CDR1 MDHEN and CDR2 SYDVKM. J was trimmed by 12 bases and V by 3 bases; bases with no gene match: 6. CDR3 bases: TGTGCCAGCAGTTTTTCAGGACAGGGGACGTACTTC. Translating it yields CASSFSGQGTYF.

The CDR3 loop reads CASSFSGTGDQPQHF. The CDR3 DNA is TGTGCCAGCAGCTTTTCCGGGACAGGGGATCAGCCCCAGCATTTT. This rearrangement joins TRBV7-2 to TRBJ1-5, with 10 bases fitting TRBD1. This CDR3 is built from 15 residues. The germline CDR1 and CDR2 sequences are SGHTA and FQGNSA. V was clipped by 3 bases and J by 5 bases; unmatched bases: 4.

The sample holds many counts of this clone. The chain is built from TRBV19 and TRBJ1-5; 7 nucleotides agree with TRBD1. Germline values: CDR1 LNHDA, CDR2 SQIVND (reference sequence). CDR3 length: 14 amino acids. Germline trimming cut 5 bases from V and 8 bases from J; bases unmatched to any gene: 9. The CDR3 sequence is CASSWQGDNKPQHF. In DNA form, the CDR3 reads TGTGCCAGTAGTTGGCAGGGGGATAATAAGCCCCAGCATTTT.

This chain connects TRBV29-1 to TRBJ2-7, with D unclear. Germline V CDR1 and CDR2: SQVTM, ANQGSEA. This CDR3 is 13 amino acids long. The V end was cut by 4 bases, the J end by 2 bases, with 12 bases between. The CDR3 reads CSVGSGFTYEQYF. The CDR3 DNA follows: TGCAGCGTTGGGTCAGGCTTCACCTACGAGCAGTACTTC.

A single count supports this clone. V usage is TRBV11-2 and J usage is TRBJ2-5; TRBD2 aligns across 11 bases. The CDR3 has 16 residues. V lost 4 bases to trimming and J lost 5 bases; unmatched junction nucleotides: 9. From germline, CDR1 is SGHAT and CDR2 FQNNGV. CDR3 DNA: TGTGCCAGCAGCTGGGGGGTACTAGCGGGAGTTGAGACCCAGTACTTC. Encoded protein: CASSWGVLAGVETQYF.

The chain uses TRBV29-1 and TRBJ1-1, with TRBD1 as a possible D gene (5 bases). Looked up from germline, CDR1 is SQVTM and CDR2 is ANQGSEA. With 6 bases removed from V and 5 bases from J, the gap between germline ends came to 16 bases. The CDR3 contains 13 residues. For the CDR3, the DNA is TGCAGCGTAAGGAGAGCGGAGGGGACTGAAGCTTTCTTT. Translation gives CSVRRAEGTEAFF.

The chain employs TRBV7-9 and TRBJ2-1; the D is unclear. CDR3 length equals 13 residues. V lost 0 bases and J 6 bases, leaving 6 bases between the germline ends. Germline V gives CDR1 SEHNR, CDR2 FQNEAQ (reference sequence). The CDR3 is CASSLAHGNEQFF. The CDR3 DNA reads TGTGCCAGCAGCTTAGCTCACGGCAATGAGCAGTTCTTC.

The J gene is TRBJ2-1, the V gene TRBV9, with D possibly TRBD1 on 5 matching bases. Between the trimmed V and J ends, which lost 4 bases and 4 bases, there was a span of 18 bases. From germline, CDR1 is SGDLS and CDR2 YYNGEE. The CDR3 has 16 residues. In DNA, the CDR3 is TGTGCCAGCAGCCCATCCATCCCAGGGCTTTACAATGAGCAGTTCTTC. The encoded protein is CASSPSIPGLYNEQFF.

This chain links TRBV30 with TRBJ2-1, with TRBD1 identical over 7 bases. The CDR3 length is 12 residues. Trimming took 2 bases from V and 15 from J; bases not matched to a gene: 10. Germline V CDR1 and CDR2: GTSNPN, SVGIG (reference sequence). This chain's CDR3 is CAWSIPTGLVFF. The CDR3 nucleotides read TGTGCCTGGAGTATTCCGACAGGGCTCGTGTTCTTC.

The chain combines TRBV7-2 with TRBJ2-1, with 10 bases identical to TRBD2. The V and J ends lost 2 bases and 3 bases, in that order; junction bases with no gene match: 4. Germline CDR1 is SGHTA and CDR2 is FQGNSA. This CDR3 has 16 residues. The CDR3 loop reads CASSLSSGGGYNEQFF. The CDR3 region has the DNA TGTGCCAGCAGCTTATCTAGCGGGGGAGGCTACAATGAGCAGTTCTTC. Supplemented by reference TRBV7-2 and TRBJ2-1, the full variable domain reads GAGVSQSPSNKVTEKGKDVELRCDPISGHTALYWYRQSLGQGLEFLIYFQGNSAPDKSGLPSDRFSAERTGGSVSTLTIQRTQQEDSAVYLCASSLSSGGGYNEQFFGPGTRLTVL.

The DNA for the CDR3 is TGTGCCAGCAGCCAAGATGCCGGGGGTGTAAGGACCCAGTACTTC. It translates to CASSQDAGGVRTQYF. The chain combines TRBV3-1 (or the pseudogene TRBV3-2) with TRBJ2-5; weak D call: TRBD2 (6 bases). V was trimmed by 0 bases and J by 7 bases, leaving 15 bases between them. Looked up from germline, CDR1 is LGHDT and CDR2 is YNNKEL (reference sequence). This CDR3 is built from 15 residues.

The count of this clone is one. The rearrangement uses TRBV9 and TRBJ1-5, with TRBD1 as a possible D gene (5 bases). Germline CDR1 reads SGDLS; CDR2 reads YYNGEE. CDR3 size: 15 residues. V shed 1 base and J shed 0 bases, with 8 bases lying between them. CDR3 region: CASSVSGISNQPQHF. For the CDR3, the DNA is TGTGCCAGCAGCGTATCAGGGATTAGCAATCAGCCCCAGCATTTT.

The chain employs TRBV12-5 and TRBJ2-2; D is uncertain. The CDR3 length is 12 residues. V dropped 3 bases and J dropped 7 bases, with 6 bases sitting between them. The V gene's germline CDR1 is LGHNT and CDR2 FRNRAP. The CDR3 region is CASGFTSGELFF. The DNA for the CDR3 is TGTGCTAGTGGTTTCACAAGCGGGGAGCTGTTTTTT.

The chain employs TRBV7-2 and TRBJ1-5, with 10 nucleotides matching TRBD1. There are 14 residues in the CDR3. Germline V gene data show CDR1 as SGHTA and CDR2 as FQGNSA. V shed 5 bases, J shed 5 bases, and the junction held 3 bases outside the gene matches. CDR3 nucleotide sequence: TGTGCCAGCAGCCTAGGGACAGGGGATCAGCCCCAGCATTTT. This encodes CASSLGTGDQPQHF.

The chain couples TRBV5-6 to TRBJ2-3, with 9 bases identical to TRBD1. CDR1 and CDR2 (germline): SGHDT, YYEEEE. Germline trimming cut 3 bases from V and 5 bases from J; bases unmatched to any gene: 7. CDR3 length: 15 residues. CDR3 region: CASSSQQGAIDTQYF. The CDR3 DNA reads TGTGCCAGCAGCTCACAACAGGGGGCCATAGATACGCAGTATTTT.

V gene TRBV19 combines with J gene TRBJ1-2; D ambiguous. CDR1 and CDR2 from the germline V gene are LNHDA and SQIVND (reference sequence). Between the trimmed V and J ends, which lost 8 bases and 4 bases, there was a span of 17 bases. The CDR3 consists of 14 residues. CDR3 DNA sequence: TGTGCCAGTCAACCCCGAGGAGCACTCTATGGCTACACCTTC. Translating gives CASQPRGALYGYTF.

The rearrangement uses TRBV5-4 and TRBJ2-1; D ambiguous. The CDR3 extends over 15 amino acids. V was shortened by 0 bases and J by 4 bases, with 11 bases between the two germline ends. The V gene's germline CDR1 is SGHNT and CDR2 YYREEE (reference sequence). The chain's CDR3 is CASSLGSFSYNEQFF. CDR3 nucleotide sequence: TGTGCCAGCAGCTTGGGAAGCTTTTCATACAATGAGCAGTTCTTC.